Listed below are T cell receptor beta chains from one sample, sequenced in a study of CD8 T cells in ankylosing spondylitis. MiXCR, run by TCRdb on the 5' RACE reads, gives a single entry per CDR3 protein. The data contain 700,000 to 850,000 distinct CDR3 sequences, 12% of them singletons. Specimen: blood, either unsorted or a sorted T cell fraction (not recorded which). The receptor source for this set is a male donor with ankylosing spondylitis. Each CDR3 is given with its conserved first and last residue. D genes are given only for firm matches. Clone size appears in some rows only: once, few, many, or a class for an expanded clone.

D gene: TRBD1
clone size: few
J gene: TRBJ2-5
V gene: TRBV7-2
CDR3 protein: CASTWTGQETQYF
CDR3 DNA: TGTGCCAGCACCTGGACAGGGCAAGAGACCCAGTACTTC

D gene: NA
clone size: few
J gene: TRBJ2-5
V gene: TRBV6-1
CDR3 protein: CASSKSNLPETQYF
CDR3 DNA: TGTGCCAGCAGCAAGTCAAACCTCCCCGAGACCCAGTACTTC

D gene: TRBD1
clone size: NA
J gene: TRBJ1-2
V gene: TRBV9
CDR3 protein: CASSEDRAGLYGYTF
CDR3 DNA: TGTGCCAGCAGCGAGGACAGGGCCGGGCTCTATGGCTACACCTTC

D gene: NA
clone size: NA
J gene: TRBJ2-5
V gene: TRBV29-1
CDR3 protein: CSVFRTREETQYF
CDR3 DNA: TGCAGCGTTTTTCGAACCAGGGAAGAGACCCAGTACTTC

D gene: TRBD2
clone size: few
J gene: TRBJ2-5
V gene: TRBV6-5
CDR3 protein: CASSYSGGWTTQYF
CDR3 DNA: TGTGCCAGCAGTTATAGCGGGGGGTGGACGACCCAGTACTTC

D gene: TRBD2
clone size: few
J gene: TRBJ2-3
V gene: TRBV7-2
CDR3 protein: CASSLRTSAAPDTQYF
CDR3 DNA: TGTGCCAGCAGCTTGAGGACTAGCGCCGCCCCAGATACGCAGTATTTT

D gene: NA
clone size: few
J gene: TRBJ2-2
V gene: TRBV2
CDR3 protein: CASTFLLGTGELFF
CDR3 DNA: TGTGCCAGCACCTTCCTTCTAGGGACCGGGGAGCTGTTTTTT

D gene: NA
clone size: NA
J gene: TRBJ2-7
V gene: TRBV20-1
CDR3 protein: CSARASEDYEQYF
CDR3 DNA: TGCAGTGCTAGAGCCTCGGAGGACTACGAGCAGTACTTC

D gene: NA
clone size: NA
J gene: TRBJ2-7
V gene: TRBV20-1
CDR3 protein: CSASTLSGVTYEQYF
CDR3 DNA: TGCAGTGCTAGCACTTTATCTGGGGTCACCTACGAGCAGTACTTC

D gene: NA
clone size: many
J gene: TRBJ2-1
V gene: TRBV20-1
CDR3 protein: CSARWGAVYNEQFF
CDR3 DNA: TGCAGTGCTAGATGGGGGGCGGTCTACAATGAGCAGTTCTTC

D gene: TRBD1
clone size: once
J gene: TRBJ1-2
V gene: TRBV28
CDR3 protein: CASSLGQVGYTF
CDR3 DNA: TGTGCCAGCAGTTTAGGACAGGTTGGCTACACCTTC

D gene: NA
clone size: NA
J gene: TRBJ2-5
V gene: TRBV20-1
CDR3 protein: CSAGRRGNFLVTQYF
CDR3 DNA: TGCAGTGCAGGAAGGAGGGGAAACTTCTTGGTAACCCAGTACTTC

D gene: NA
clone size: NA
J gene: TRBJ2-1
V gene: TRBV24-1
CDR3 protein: CATSDADFSSYNEQFF
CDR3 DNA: TGTGCCACCAGTGATGCGGATTTTAGCTCCTACAATGAGCAGTTCTTC

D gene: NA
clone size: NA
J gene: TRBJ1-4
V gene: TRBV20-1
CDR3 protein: CSAPMGGEEKLFF
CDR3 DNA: TGCAGTGCTCCAATGGGGGGGGAGGAAAAACTGTTTTTT

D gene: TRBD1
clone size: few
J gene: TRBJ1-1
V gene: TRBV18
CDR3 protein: CASSPPRDRDAEAFF
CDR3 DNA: TGTGCCAGCTCACCTCCCCGGGACAGGGACGCTGAAGCTTTCTTT

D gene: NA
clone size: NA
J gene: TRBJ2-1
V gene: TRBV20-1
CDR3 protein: CSASLAPQGYNEQFF
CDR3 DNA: TGCAGTGCGTCGTTGGCACCCCAGGGGTACAATGAGCAGTTCTTC

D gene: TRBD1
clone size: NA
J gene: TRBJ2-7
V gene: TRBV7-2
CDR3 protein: CASSVQGQGAYEQYF
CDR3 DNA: TGTGCCAGCAGCGTACAGGGACAGGGGGCCTACGAGCAGTACTTC

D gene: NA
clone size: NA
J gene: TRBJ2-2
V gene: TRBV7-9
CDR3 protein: CASSLLPDISAGELFF
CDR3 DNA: TGTGCCAGCAGCTTACTACCGGATATTAGTGCCGGGGAGCTGTTTTTT

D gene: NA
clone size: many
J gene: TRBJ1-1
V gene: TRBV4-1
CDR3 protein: CASSLPGTLNTEAFF
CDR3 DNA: TGCGCCAGCAGCCTACCCGGGACCCTCAACACTGAAGCTTTCTTT

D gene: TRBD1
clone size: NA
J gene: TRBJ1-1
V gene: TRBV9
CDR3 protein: CASSPTDRATEAFF
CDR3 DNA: TGTGCCAGCAGCCCCACGGACAGGGCCACTGAAGCTTTCTTT

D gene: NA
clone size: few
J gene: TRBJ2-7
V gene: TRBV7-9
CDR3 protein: CASSLDRPTYEQYF
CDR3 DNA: TGTGCCAGCAGCTTAGACAGGCCCACCTACGAGCAGTACTTC

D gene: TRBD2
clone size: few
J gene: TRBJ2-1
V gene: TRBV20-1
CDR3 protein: CSARSSGRHSYNEQFF
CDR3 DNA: TGCAGTGCTAGATCTAGCGGGCGACATTCCTACAATGAGCAGTTCTTC

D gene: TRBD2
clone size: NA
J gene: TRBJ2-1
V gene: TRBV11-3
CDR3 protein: CASSFSVTSSNEQFF
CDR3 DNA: TGTGCCAGCAGCTTTTCTGTGACTAGCAGCAATGAGCAGTTCTTC

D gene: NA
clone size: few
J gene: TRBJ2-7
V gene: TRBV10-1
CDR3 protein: CASSLDGFSYEQYF
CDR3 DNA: TGCGCCAGCAGTCTCGACGGTTTCTCCTACGAGCAGTACTTC

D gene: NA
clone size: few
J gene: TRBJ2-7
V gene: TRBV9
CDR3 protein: CASSVEPRYEQYF
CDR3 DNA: TGTGCCAGCAGCGTAGAACCCAGATACGAGCAGTACTTC